Listed below are T cell receptor beta chains from one sample, sequenced in a study of graft-versus-host responses after intestinal transplantation. Generated by immunoSEQ multiplex PCR, the TCRdb table keeps only in-frame clones and is missing some. Of under 7,500 clones listed, about four fifths were seen once; the top ten hold roughly 7.6%. Sequencing was performed on ileum tissue, taken roughly 300 days after intestinal transplant. Every receptor here comes from a human patient who received an intestinal transplant, so some T cells may come from the graft donor. CDR3s include the opening cysteine and the closing phenylalanine or tryptophan. The D gene is left open where the match is weak. A row's size may be missing; if present it is once, few, many or a size class.

size,D,J,V,length,DNA,CDR3
NA,TRBD2,TRBJ2-7,TRBV6-5,14,TGTGCCAGCAGTGGCTTGGGGGGGGCCTACGAGCAGTACTTC,CASSGLGGAYEQYF
NA,NA,TRBJ2-7,TRBV7-2,13,TGTGCCAGCAGCTCGGACGTCTCCTACGAGCAGTACTTC,CASSSDVSYEQYF
NA,NA,TRBJ1-1,TRBV6-1,14,TGTGCCAGCAGTGAAGGTGAGGGGAGGGATGAAGCTTTCTTT,CASSEGEGRDEAFF
NA,NA,TRBJ2-5,TRBV7-2,14,TGTGCCAGCAGCTTAGGCGCGGGGAAAGAGACCCAGTACTTC,CASSLGAGKETQYF
NA,NA,TRBJ1-1,TRBV9,11,TGTGCCAGCAGAGAAGTCACTGAAGCTTTCTTT,CASREVTEAFF
once,NA,TRBJ2-4,TRBV5-3,16,TGTGCCAGAAGCTTGGTAGACAGATTAGCCAAAAACATTCAGTACTTC,CARSLVDRLAKNIQYF
NA,NA,TRBJ1-4,TRBV10-1,18,TGCGCCAGCAGTGAGGATGAGGACAGACGGCAAGAAAATGAAAAACTGTTTTTT,CASSEDEDRRQENEKLFF
NA,NA,TRBJ2-7,TRBV6-1,14,TGTGCCAGCAGTTATCTGGACTTCTCCTACGAGCAGTACTTC,CASSYLDFSYEQYF
NA,NA,TRBJ2-7,TRBV5-1,19,TGCGCCAGCAGCTTGGCCGCTGGGGGCATTGGTGTCCATACATACGAGCAGTACTTC,CASSLAAGGIGVHTYEQYF
few,NA,TRBJ2-1,TRBV19,13,TGTGCCAGTGGCCAGCAGGGGACGGGTGAGCAGTTCTTC,CASGQQGTGEQFF
NA,NA,TRBJ2-7,TRBV5-1,13,TGCGCCAGCAGACAGGGCCCCACCTACGAGCAGTACTTC,CASRQGPTYEQYF
NA,TRBD1,TRBJ2-7,TRBV10-1,11,TGCGCCAGCAGGGACAGGGGCGAGCAGTACTTC,CASRDRGEQYF
NA,NA,TRBJ1-5,TRBV12-5,17,TGTGCTAGTGGTTTGATCCACAGGGAGGCCGGCAATCAGCCCCAGCATTTT,CASGLIHREAGNQPQHF
NA,NA,TRBJ2-5,TRBV19,12,TGTGCCAGTAGTATATCACGGGAGACCCAGTACTTC,CASSISRETQYF
NA,NA,TRBJ2-1,TRBV5-7,15,TGTGCCAGCAGGTTGAAGGGGGGTGGCTACAATGAGCAGTTCTTC,CASRLKGGGYNEQFF
NA,NA,TRBJ2-3,TRBV4-1,13,TGCGCCAGCAGCCAAGATCGAACCTATACGCAGTATTTT,CASSQDRTYTQYF
NA,TRBD1,TRBJ2-7,TRBV6-4,15,TGTGCCAGCAGTGAACGCCGGGACAGGGACGACGAGCAGTACTTC,CASSERRDRDDEQYF
NA,NA,TRBJ1-2,TRBV2,11,TGTGCCAGCAGTGAACACTATGGCTACACCTTC,CASSEHYGYTF
NA,NA,TRBJ2-3,TRBV4-2,17,TGTGCCAGCAGCCAAGATTTGCCGGGTGACGGCACAGATACGCAGTATTTT,CASSQDLPGDGTDTQYF
NA,TRBD2,TRBJ2-1,TRBV19,15,TGTGCCAGTAGTGGACTAGCGGGGGGTGACAATGAGCAGTTCTTC,CASSGLAGGDNEQFF
NA,TRBD2,TRBJ2-2,TRBV6-4,13,TGTGCCAGCAGCGGGGGGGACACCGGGGAGCTGTTTTTT,CASSGGDTGELFF
NA,NA,TRBJ2-7,TRBV19,12,TGTGCCAGTAGTAAGGACACCTACGAGCAGTACTTC,CASSKDTYEQYF
once,NA,TRBJ2-3,TRBV4-1,13,TGCGCCAGCAGCCAAGACCCCCTGAATACGCAGTATTTT,CASSQDPLNTQYF
NA,TRBD1,TRBJ2-7,TRBV28,12,TGTGCCAGCGGATTCAGGGGGCCCGAGCAGTACTTC,CASGFRGPEQYF
NA,NA,TRBJ1-5,TRBV6-1,15,TGTGCCAGCAGTGAAGCGACGGGAGGGGGGGAGCCCCAGCATTTT,CASSEATGGGEPQHF
NA,NA,TRBJ2-1,TRBV21-1,15,TGTGCCAGCAGCAAAGAGACTAGCGGGAGGATTGAGCAGTTCTTC,CASSKETSGRIEQFF
NA,NA,TRBJ1-2,TRBV2,16,TGTGCCAGCAGGACCCCCCGCGGGGGAATTAACTATGGCTACACCTTC,CASRTPRGGINYGYTF
few,TRBD1,TRBJ1-2,TRBV4-1,16,TGCGCCAGCAGCCCATTCGGACAGGGGGACTTCTATGGCTACACCTTC,CASSPFGQGDFYGYTF
NA,NA,TRBJ2-3,TRBV29-1,11,TGCAGCGTTGATAGCACAGATACGCAGTATTTT,CSVDSTDTQYF
NA,NA,TRBJ2-2,TRBV2,14,TGTGCCAGCAGTGAAGAGGGACTTGCCGGGGAGCTGTTTTTT,CASSEEGLAGELFF
NA,NA,TRBJ2-7,TRBV7-2,12,TGTGCCAGCAGCTTACTAGACTACGAGCAGTACTTC,CASSLLDYEQYF
NA,TRBD2,TRBJ2-2,TRBV11-2,15,TGTGCCAGCAGCTTTACTAGCGGTAACACCGGGGAGCTGTTTTTT,CASSFTSGNTGELFF
NA,TRBD2,TRBJ2-1,TRBV5-1,15,TGCGCCAGCAGCCTGTCTAGCGGGGGGACGAATGAGCAGTTCTTC,CASSLSSGGTNEQFF
NA,NA,TRBJ1-1,TRBV7-3,14,TGTGCCAGCAGCTTGGACTCCTCGGACACTGAAGCTTTCTTT,CASSLDSSDTEAFF
NA,NA,TRBJ2-5,TRBV11-3,13,TGTGCCAGCAGCTTAGACCGCGAGACAGAATTGTACTTC,CASSLDRETELYF
NA,NA,TRBJ2-3,TRBV25-1,13,TGTGCCAGCAGTGAACAGGGCACAGATACGCAGTATTTT,CASSEQGTDTQYF
NA,NA,TRBJ2-7,TRBV2,12,TGTGCCAGCAGGGGGACGGCCTACGAGCAGTACTTC,CASRGTAYEQYF
NA,NA,TRBJ2-3,TRBV29-1,12,TGCAGCGTTGAGGACAGCACAGATACGCAGTATTTT,CSVEDSTDTQYF
NA,NA,TRBJ2-6,TRBV19,16,TGTGCCAGTAGTATAGAAGAGGGAACTGGGGCCAACGTCCTGACTTTC,CASSIEEGTGANVLTF
NA,NA,TRBJ1-5,TRBV11-1,16,TGTGCCAGCAGCTTCTGGGACGGACTTTATGATCAGCCCCAGCATTTT,CASSFWDGLYDQPQHF
NA,TRBD2,TRBJ2-1,TRBV27,17,TGTGCCAGCAGTTTACTAGCGGGGGGACCCTTTCTGAAGGAGCAGTTCTTC,CASSLLAGGPFLKEQFF
NA,NA,TRBJ2-2,TRBV28,12,TGTGCCAGCAGGGGGAACACCGGGGAGCTGTTTTTT,CASRGNTGELFF
NA,NA,TRBJ2-5,TRBV9,15,TGTGCCAGCAGTGTGGACTATGGGTTCCTGGAGACCCAGTACTTC,CASSVDYGFLETQYF
few,NA,TRBJ2-7,TRBV6-6,13,TGTGCCAGCAGTTACTGGACTGGTTACGAGCAGTACTTC,CASSYWTGYEQYF
NA,TRBD2,TRBJ2-1,TRBV7-2,14,TGTGCCAGCCTTGTAGCGGGGGGGTTGGGTGAGCAGTTCTTC,CASLVAGGLGEQFF
NA,NA,TRBJ2-3,TRBV18,14,TGTGCCAGCTCACAAGTACGAAACACAGATACGCAGTATTTT,CASSQVRNTDTQYF
NA,NA,TRBJ2-1,TRBV5-1,13,TGCGCCAGCACTGGAGTGGGGTACAATGAGCAGTTCTTC,CASTGVGYNEQFF
NA,TRBD1,TRBJ2-2,TRBV6-1,15,TGTGCCAGCGTCCTCGGGACAGGGGACACCGGGGAGCTGTTTTTT,CASVLGTGDTGELFF
NA,NA,TRBJ2-2,TRBV9,12,TGTGCCAGCAGCGTTGGCACCGGGGAGCTGTTTTTT,CASSVGTGELFF
NA,NA,TRBJ2-7,TRBV21-1,16,TGTGCCAGCAGCCATAACCCCGGGACTCCCCGCGGCGAGCAGTACTTC,CASSHNPGTPRGEQYF
NA,NA,TRBJ1-2,TRBV6-6,13,TGTGCCAGCAGTTACTCTGGTAGCTATGGCTACACCTTC,CASSYSGSYGYTF
NA,NA,TRBJ2-7,TRBV11-1,13,TGTGCCAGCAGCTCGAACTCCTACTACGAGCAGTACTTC,CASSSNSYYEQYF
NA,NA,TRBJ1-2,TRBV11-2,17,TGTGCCAGCACCCCCCCCCAAGCGGTTGGGCAAATCTATGGCTACACCTTC,CASTPPQAVGQIYGYTF
NA,NA,TRBJ2-3,TRBV7-8,13,TGTGCCAGCAGCTTGGACCGCACAGATACGCAGTATTTT,CASSLDRTDTQYF
NA,NA,TRBJ2-2,TRBV2,14,TGTGCCAGCACTAAAACCGGGAACACCGGGGAGCTGTTTTTT,CASTKTGNTGELFF
NA,NA,TRBJ1-1,TRBV6-4,13,TGTGCCAGCAGTCCCACGGGGGTCACTGAAGCTTTCTTT,CASSPTGVTEAFF
large,NA,TRBJ1-1,TRBV7-3,13,TGTGCCAGCAGCTTATCGTCAGGGGCTGAAGCTTTCTTT,CASSLSSGAEAFF
few,NA,TRBJ1-4,TRBV4-1,16,TGCGCCAGCAGCCCCGGTTTACGGGGGGAGGGTGAAAAACTGTTTTTT,CASSPGLRGEGEKLFF
NA,NA,TRBJ2-5,TRBV2,13,TGTGCCAGCACACTTTCTACGGGGGAGACCCAGTACTTC,CASTLSTGETQYF
once,NA,TRBJ1-2,TRBV4-2,15,TGTGCCAGCAGCCCGATAGGCGGGCAGGGAGGTGGCTACACCTTC,CASSPIGGQGGGYTF